A single sample is the source of the 32 T cell receptor beta chains below, sequenced in a study of shared clonotypes between healthy human individuals. The method was immunoSEQ multiplex PCR; TCRdb's version includes in-frame clones alone and lacks a portion of them. Of about 1.1 million clones listed, around 78% are singletons. Sequenced sample: memory CD4+ T cells from PBMCs. Subset reported: CD45RA-negative fraction. The receptor set was obtained from a man younger than 30 in good health. Some clones in this sample may be carry-over from other donors' samples.

The chain carries TRBV9 and TRBJ2-1; D uncertain. This CDR3 spans 14 amino acids. Per germline, CDR1 SGDLS and CDR2 YYNGEE. The germline V and J ends were trimmed by 2 bases and 3 bases, with 9 bases remaining between them. CDR3: CASSVQEGYNEQFF. The CDR3 DNA follows: TGTGCCAGCAGCGTCCAGGAAGGCTACAATGAGCAGTTCTTC.

This clone was picked up a small number of times. The CDR3 sequence: CASSLLQGYEQYF. The CDR3 coding sequence is TGTGCCAGCAGTTTGTTACAGGGATACGAGCAGTACTTC. The rearrangement uses TRBV2 and TRBJ2-7; D perhaps matches TRBD1 (6 bases). V gave up 5 bases and J gave up 4 bases, with 12 bases separating them. The CDR3 is 13 amino acids. Germline assignment: CDR1 SNHLY and CDR2 FYNNEI.

Written as DNA, the CDR3 is TGTGCCAGCAGCTTTTTCACAGGGGGCTGGAATGAGCAGTTCTTC. Translating it yields CASSFFTGGWNEQFF. V gene TRBV11-3 combines with J gene TRBJ2-1, with 9 bases lining up with TRBD1. With V trimmed by 3 bases and J by 7 bases, 7 bases remained unmatched. CDR1 and CDR2 (germline): SGHNT, YENEEA. The CDR3 length is 15 residues. Full variable domain (outside the CDR3, taken from reference TRBV11-3 and TRBJ2-1): EAGVVQSPRYKIIEKKQPVAFWCNPISGHNTLYWYLQNLGQGPELLIRYENEEAVDDSQLPKDRFSAERLKGVDSTLKIQPAELGDSAVYLCASSFFTGGWNEQFFGPGTRLTVL.

The V gene is TRBV7-2, the J gene TRBJ1-1; 9 positions agree with TRBD1. The CDR3 has 15 amino acids. From germline, CDR1 is SGHTA and CDR2 FQGNSA. Unmatched junction bases numbered 11, after V lost 5 bases and J lost 7 bases. The CDR3 DNA sequence: TGTGCCAGCAGCCCTGGACAGGGGAAAACCGATGAAGCTTTCTTT. Translation gives CASSPGQGKTDEAFF.

The rearrangement uses TRBV7-2 and TRBJ2-4; either TRBD1 or TRBD2 may fit D (5 bases each). The germline CDR1 and CDR2 sequences are SGHTA and FQGNSA. The V and J ends lost 5 bases and 15 bases respectively, with 20 bases between them. The CDR3 contains 13 residues. CDR3 amino acids: CASSPPGTPRLYF. The CDR3 DNA is TGTGCCAGCAGCCCACCTGGGACCCCGAGGTTGTACTTC. The entire variable domain, with the rest obtained from reference TRBV7-2 and TRBJ2-4, is as follows: GAGVSQSPSNKVTEKGKDVELRCDPISGHTALYWYRQSLGQGLEFLIYFQGNSAPDKSGLPSDRFSAERTGGSVSTLTIQRTQQEDSAVYLCASSPPGTPRLYFGAGTRLSVL.

The chain is built from TRBV5-4 and TRBJ2-7; D may be TRBD1 or TRBD2 (5 bases each). V lost 5 bases and J 2 bases, leaving 14 bases between the germline ends. This CDR3 has 14 residues. Germline V lookup: CDR1 SGHNT, CDR2 YYREEE (reference sequence). CDR3 protein: CASSPPGRAYEQYF. The CDR3 DNA reads as TGTGCCAGCAGTCCTCCGGGACGGGCCTACGAGCAGTACTTC.

This clone showed up just a few times. The V gene is TRBV2, the J gene TRBJ2-1, with 11 bases aligning to TRBD2. The junction had 7 bases not matched to a gene; V was cut back by 4 bases and J by 8 bases. From germline, CDR1 is SNHLY and CDR2 FYNNEI. The CDR3 consists of 15 residues. The chain's CDR3 is CASSGGSGRVDEQFF. CDR3 coding DNA: TGTGCCAGCAGTGGAGGTAGCGGGAGGGTGGATGAGCAGTTCTTC.

The chain carries TRBV7-2 and TRBJ1-2, with TRBD1 matching 10 bases. V was clipped by 5 bases and J by 8 bases; unmatched bases: 11. Germline V gene data show CDR1 as SGHTA and CDR2 as FQGNSA. The CDR3 extends over 15 amino acids. The CDR3 sequence: CASSARTGGEQGYTF. The CDR3 region has the DNA TGTGCCAGCAGCGCTCGGACAGGGGGGGAGCAAGGCTACACCTTC.

The CDR3 DNA reads TGCGCCAGCAGGAGTAGCGGGAGAGCCAACTCCTACGAGCAGTACTTC. This gives the protein CASRSSGRANSYEQYF. The genes are TRBV10-2 and TRBJ2-7; 9 nucleotides match TRBD2. V lost 6 bases and J lost 0; bases outside the gene matches: 9. Germline V lookup: CDR1 WSHSY, CDR2 SAAADI. The CDR3 consists of 16 residues.

About this clone itself: Distinct nucleotide sequences in the sample also encode this CDR3. V and J are TRBV30 and TRBJ2-7, with 8 bases aligning to TRBD2. CDR1 GTSNPN and CDR2 SVGIG come from the germline V gene (reference sequence). CDR3 length equals 14 residues. Losses at the gene ends were 2 bases for V and 3 bases for J; bases not matched to a gene: 6. The DNA for the CDR3 is TGTGCCTGGAGTCAGGGACTAGGGGGCTACGAGCAGTACTTC. It yields the protein CAWSQGLGGYEQYF.

This chain connects TRBV5-1 to TRBJ2-3; D call uncertain. The CDR3 covers 11 residues. With 4 bases removed from V and 4 bases from J, the gap between germline ends came to 4 bases. Germline V gene data show CDR1 as SGHRS and CDR2 as YFSETQ. The CDR3 coding sequence is TGCGCCAGCAGCCAATCAGATACGCAGTATTTT. Amino acid sequence: CASSQSDTQYF.

This clone has a handful of counts. The rearrangement links TRBV19 to TRBJ1-1; TRBD1 is a possible D gene (6 bases). The germline CDR1 and CDR2 sequences are LNHDA and SQIVND (reference sequence). The CDR3 length is 14 residues. With 7 bases removed from V and 5 bases from J, the gap between germline ends came to 17 bases. CDR3 amino acids: CASTFRGRETEAFF. Written as DNA, the CDR3 is TGTGCCAGTACCTTTCGGGGGCGGGAGACTGAAGCTTTCTTT. Full variable domain (missing parts from reference TRBV19 and TRBJ1-1): DGGITQSPKYLFRKEGQNVTLSCEQNLNHDAMYWYRQDPGQGLRLIYYSQIVNDFQKGDIAEGYSVSREKKESFPLTVTSAQKNPTAFYLCASTFRGRETEAFFGQGTRLTVV.

The chain links TRBV5-1 to TRBJ2-1; tentative D call: TRBD1 (5 bases). The CDR3 is 15 amino acids. The ends were cut back, 0 bases at V and 7 bases at J, with 14 bases in the middle. The germline gives CDR1 SGHRS, CDR2 YFSETQ. CDR3 nucleotides: TGCGCCAGCAGCTTGGTGTCAGGGAAGGAGAATGAGCAGTTCTTC. Translating it yields CASSLVSGKENEQFF.

This rearrangement joins TRBV7-2 to TRBJ2-7, with 7 positions matching TRBD1. Germline V CDR1 and CDR2: SGHTA, FQGNSA. The CDR3 is 15 amino acids. V shed 4 bases and J 3 bases; nucleotides not matched to a gene: 9. Here the CDR3 DNA reads TGTGCCAGCAGCTCCCGTGACAGGGCAATCTACGAGCAGTACTTC. This gives the protein CASSSRDRAIYEQYF. Using reference TRBV7-2 and TRBJ2-7 for the parts outside the CDR3, the full variable domain is GAGVSQSPSNKVTEKGKDVELRCDPISGHTALYWYRQSLGQGLEFLIYFQGNSAPDKSGLPSDRFSAERTGGSVSTLTIQRTQQEDSAVYLCASSSRDRAIYEQYFGPGTRLTVT.

V is TRBV2 and J is TRBJ2-1, with 10 positions matching TRBD2. The CDR3 has 16 amino acids. Germline V gene data show CDR1 as SNHLY and CDR2 as FYNNEI. V lost 8 bases to trimming and J lost 1 base; unmatched junction nucleotides: 8. In nucleotides, the CDR3 is TGTGCCAGCGCGAGAAGCGGGAGGGTTTCCTACAATGAGCAGTTCTTC. The encoded protein is CASARSGRVSYNEQFF.

This clone was recorded only once. The V call is TRBV7-9, the J call TRBJ2-3; TRBD1 might be the D (7 bases). Germline CDR1 SEHNR, CDR2 FQNEAQ (reference sequence). Trimming shortened V by 10 bases and J by 6 bases, and 20 bases separated the two germline ends. The CDR3 contains 14 residues. CDR3: CAIHDGGGKDTQYF. The CDR3 DNA is TGTGCCATCCACGACGGAGGGGGCAAGGATACGCAGTATTTT.

This clone was counted ten times or more. V usage is TRBV9 and J usage is TRBJ1-1; the D is unclear. V shed 0 bases and J shed 11 bases, with 14 bases lying between them. CDR1 is SGDLS, CDR2 YYNGEE, per germline. CDR3 length: 13 residues. The CDR3 loop reads CASSVGHGGKAFF. The CDR3 DNA reads as TGTGCCAGCAGCGTAGGCCATGGAGGGAAGGCTTTCTTT. Full variable domain (outside the CDR3, taken from reference TRBV9 and TRBJ1-1): DSGVTQTPKHLITATGQRVTLRCSPRSGDLSVYWYQQSLDQGLQFLIQYYNGEERAKGNILERFSAQQFPDLHSELNLSSLELGDSALYFCASSVGHGGKAFFGQGTRLTVV.

The chain carries TRBV5-1 and TRBJ2-5; D might be TRBD2 (6 bases). CDR1 SGHRS and CDR2 YFSETQ come from the germline V gene. With 4 bases removed from V and 5 bases from J, the gap between germline ends came to 15 bases. This CDR3 has 14 amino acids. The CDR3 nucleotides read TGCGCCAGCAGCGGCCAGGCGGGGCGGGAGACCCAGTACTTC. Amino acid sequence: CASSGQAGRETQYF.

V gene TRBV28 combines with J gene TRBJ1-5; TRBD1 agrees at 10 bases. CDR3 length equals 16 residues. The germline CDR1 and CDR2 sequences are MDHEN and SYDVKM. Trimming removed 5 bases from V and 2 bases from J; junction bases left unmatched: 6. This CDR3 reads CASSETGGFGNQPQHF. The DNA for the CDR3 is TGTGCCAGCAGTGAGACAGGGGGCTTTGGCAATCAGCCCCAGCATTTT.

The V and J genes are TRBV9 and TRBJ1-1; tentative D call: TRBD1 (5 bases). This CDR3 has 14 residues. The V end was cut by 3 bases, the J end by 1 base, with 10 bases between. Germline V gives CDR1 SGDLS, CDR2 YYNGEE. The CDR3 coding sequence is TGTGCCAGCAGCGCAGGACACTCGAACACTGAAGCTTTCTTT. It codes for CASSAGHSNTEAFF.

V is TRBV18 and J is TRBJ2-7; D is unresolved. Germline CDR1 is KGHSH and CDR2 is LQKENI. V shed 6 bases and J shed 4 bases, with 19 bases lying between them. The CDR3 loop spans 15 amino acids. The CDR3 region is CASSPATRSLYEQYF. Here the CDR3 DNA reads TGTGCCAGCTCCCCTGCAACCAGGAGCTTATACGAGCAGTACTTC.

The chain recombines TRBV15 with TRBJ1-3; D ambiguous. The CDR3 is 14 residues long. Germline V lookup: CDR1 LNHNV, CDR2 YYDKDF (reference sequence). V lost 5 bases and J 4 bases, leaving 12 bases between the germline ends. The CDR3 is CATSAREGGNTIYF. CDR3 bases: TGTGCCACCAGCGCTCGGGAAGGAGGAAACACCATATATTTT. Full variable domain (outside the CDR3, taken from reference TRBV15 and TRBJ1-3): DAMVIQNPRYQVTQFGKPVTLSCSQTLNHNVMYWYQQKSSQAPKLLFHYYDKDFNNEADTPDNFQSRRPNTSFCFLDIRSPGLGDTAMYLCATSAREGGNTIYFGEGSWLTVV.

The chain is built from TRBV5-4 and TRBJ2-5, with TRBD2 as a possible D gene (6 bases). V dropped 4 bases and J dropped 5 bases, with 24 bases sitting between them. The length of the CDR3 is 17 residues. Germline V CDR1 and CDR2: SGHNT, YYREEE (reference sequence). The CDR3 loop is CASSPTGSGSKRETQYF. In DNA form, the CDR3 reads TGTGCCAGCAGCCCGACCGGGAGCGGGTCTAAGCGGGAGACCCAGTACTTC.

J is TRBJ2-7 and V is TRBV11-2, with D perhaps TRBD2 (6 bases). The germline V gene encodes CDR1 SGHAT and CDR2 FQNNGV. The CDR3 has 13 amino acids. Trimming left V 5 bases short and J 3 bases short, with 11 bases between. CDR3 coding DNA: TGTGCCAGCAGCCTAGGGAGGTACTACGAGCAGTACTTC. Translation gives CASSLGRYYEQYF.

V usage is TRBV29-1 and J usage is TRBJ2-1; possible D gene TRBD2, 5 bases. Germline V gene sequence: CDR1 SQVTM, CDR2 ANQGSEA. The CDR3 loop spans 15 amino acids. V gave up 2 bases and J gave up 0 bases, with 11 bases separating them. The CDR3 here is CSVESSGSSYNEQFF. For the CDR3, the DNA is TGCAGCGTTGAATCGTCGGGGAGCTCCTACAATGAGCAGTTCTTC.

The genes are TRBV5-4 and TRBJ1-2; 7 positions match TRBD1. The CDR3 covers 15 residues. Germline V gene data show CDR1 as SGHNT and CDR2 as YYREEE (reference sequence). Germline trimming cut 2 bases from V and 3 bases from J; bases unmatched to any gene: 7. In DNA, the CDR3 is TGTGCCAGCAGCTTATCGACAGGGTCTTACTATGGCTACACCTTC. Encoded protein: CASSLSTGSYYGYTF.

The chain couples TRBV18 to TRBJ2-3, with TRBD2 identical over 8 bases. V lost 2 bases, J lost 1 base, and 5 bases stayed unmatched. CDR3 length: 16 amino acids. Looked up from germline, CDR1 is KGHSH and CDR2 is LQKENI. The CDR3 loop is CASSPSAGVGTDTQYF. DNA for the CDR3: TGTGCCAGCTCACCATCAGCGGGAGTCGGCACAGATACGCAGTATTTT.

V is TRBV5-6 and J is TRBJ1-2; tentative D call: TRBD1 (6 bases). The CDR3 spans 14 residues. Looked up from germline, CDR1 is SGHDT and CDR2 is YYEEEE. Trimming took 9 bases from V and 0 from J, leaving 15 bases between them. The CDR3, as DNA: TGTGCCACCCGTGCGGGGGCGGCTAACTATGGCTACACCTTC. Encoded protein: CATRAGAANYGYTF.

This sequence joins TRBV11-2 and TRBJ2-5, with no clear D. V was clipped by 0 bases and J by 8 bases, with 10 bases between them. From germline, CDR1 is SGHAT and CDR2 FQNNGV. This CDR3 contains 13 residues. CDR3 loop: CASSLDLEVTQYF. The CDR3 nucleotides are TGTGCCAGCAGCTTAGATCTAGAAGTTACCCAGTACTTC. Looking up the rest from reference TRBV11-2 and TRBJ2-5 gives the full variable domain: EAGVAQSPRYKIIEKRQSVAFWCNPISGHATLYWYQQILGQGPKLLIQFQNNGVVDDSQLPKDRFSAERLKGVDSTLKIQPAKLEDSAVYLCASSLDLEVTQYFGPGTRLLVL.

This clone was seen repeatedly, ten times or more. The chain links TRBV7-9 to TRBJ1-2, with unresolved D. Germline V gives CDR1 SEHNR, CDR2 FQNEAQ (reference sequence). Trimming shortened V by 3 bases and J by 5 bases, and 7 bases separated the two germline ends. CDR3 length: 12 residues. Here the CDR3 DNA reads TGTGCCAGCAGCTTTTCCCAGTATGGCTACACCTTC. Protein: CASSFSQYGYTF.

The chain has TRBV9 and TRBJ2-5; 8 bases match TRBD2. CDR3 length equals 18 residues. The germline V gene encodes CDR1 SGDLS and CDR2 YYNGEE. J gave up 1 base and V 0 bases, and 11 bases lay outside the gene matches. CDR3 nucleotides: TGTGCCAGCAGCGTAGGGGGAAGCGGGAGTTCATTCCAAGAGACCCAGTACTTC. Amino acids: CASSVGGSGSSFQETQYF.

The chain has TRBV2 and TRBJ2-7; TRBD2 aligns across 10 bases. The CDR3 sequence is 15 residues long. Germline trimming cut 7 bases from V and 3 bases from J; bases unmatched to any gene: 9. The germline V gene has CDR1 SNHLY and CDR2 FYNNEI. CDR3 nucleotides: TGTGCCAGCACCCAAGGGCTAGCGGGAGACTACGAGCAGTACTTC. This sequence encodes CASTQGLAGDYEQYF. Full variable domain (outside the CDR3, taken from reference TRBV2 and TRBJ2-7): EPEVTQTPSHQVTQMGQEVILRCVPISNHLYFYWYRQILGQKVEFLVSFYNNEISEKSEIFDDQFSVERPDGSNFTLKIRSTKLEDSAMYFCASTQGLAGDYEQYFGPGTRLTVT.